This T cell receptor (beta chain) was found in a study of spatial heterogeneity in lung cancer. Points from the study as a whole: Within tumors, counts of expanded alpha and beta TCRs tracked tumor mutation counts. Nonsynonymous mutations, ubiquitous and regional, were tracked respectively by counts of ubiquitous and regional expanded TCRs.

Regarding time point: sample taken at primary tumor resection. Whole RNA, which was extracted from tumor, nontumor lung tissue or frozen PBMC, was sequenced without any cell sorting. This clonotype was seen at least ten times. The antigen is unknown. The V gene end was trimmed by 8 bases and the J gene end by 7 bases; junction bases not matched to a gene: 8. The CDR3 runs to 13 residues. CDR1 and CDR2 (germline): MNHEY, SVGAGI. One entry per CDR3 protein, called by TCRdb with MiXCR from the 5' RACE reads. This table has about 16,000 distinct CDR3 sequences, over 6.5% appearing once. This rearrangement joins TRBV6-5 to TRBJ1-2; TRBD1 matches 9 bases. The clonotype comes from a female donor with early-stage non-small cell lung cancer. The source was lung tumor tissue, collected at surgery. The CDR3 coding sequence is TGTGCCAGCGCCGGGACAGGGAGGAGTGGCTACACCTTC. Amino acids: CASAGTGRSGYTF.